Shown below are 25 T cell receptor beta chains from a single sample sequenced in a study of blood T cell repertoires in COVID-19. Measured with immunoSEQ multiplex PCR; TCRdb has only the in-frame clones, and not every one. The sample lists fewer than 350,000 clones, 81% seen once, with roughly 2.9% in the top ten. Sequences were obtained from peripheral blood. The receptors originated from a woman in her sixties with active or convalescent COVID-19.

The chain has TRBV19 and TRBJ2-1, with 7 positions matching TRBD1. Germline-derived CDR1 and CDR2 are LNHDA and SQIVND (reference sequence). Losses at the gene ends were 9 bases for V and 4 bases for J; bases not matched to a gene: 9. CDR3 size: 14 residues. The CDR3 is CASVSRGSYNEQFF. The CDR3 DNA follows: TGTGCCAGCGTTAGCAGGGGGTCGTACAATGAGCAGTTCTTC. The full variable domain, in which reference TRBV19 and TRBJ2-1 provide the parts outside the CDR3, is DGGITQSPKYLFRKEGQNVTLSCEQNLNHDAMYWYRQDPGQGLRLIYYSQIVNDFQKGDIAEGYSVSREKKESFPLTVTSAQKNPTAFYLCASVSRGSYNEQFFGPGTRLTVL.

The rearrangement uses TRBV5-1 and TRBJ2-3; no reliable D call. CDR1 is SGHRS and CDR2 is YFSETQ in the germline V gene. CDR3 length: 12 amino acids. V shed 3 bases and J shed 6 bases, with 8 bases lying between them. In DNA, the CDR3 is TGCGCCAGCAGCTATCTAACTGATACGCAGTATTTT. Amino acid sequence: CASSYLTDTQYF.

The CDR3 protein is CASSLGTGAVQETQYF. The DNA for the CDR3 is TGCGCCAGCAGCCTGGGGACAGGGGCGGTCCAAGAGACCCAGTACTTC. V usage is TRBV5-1 and J usage is TRBJ2-5, with TRBD1 identical over 10 bases. This CDR3 region has 16 residues. CDR1 and CDR2 from the germline V gene are SGHRS and YFSETQ. Losses at the gene ends were 4 bases for V and 1 base for J; bases not matched to a gene: 7.

V and J are TRBV2 and TRBJ1-1, with TRBD1 matching 10 bases. V dropped 7 bases and J dropped 0; count of bases not matched to a gene: 8. The CDR3 length is 16 residues. The germline V gene has CDR1 SNHLY and CDR2 FYNNEI. For the CDR3, the DNA is TGTGCCAGCAACCGGGACAGGGGCTCCGTGAACACTGAAGCTTTCTTT. Translated, it gives CASNRDRGSVNTEAFF.

This clone was recorded once. This chain connects TRBV6-4 to TRBJ2-2; 10 bases line up with TRBD2. The J segment lost 5 bases and the V segment lost 4 bases, leaving 7 bases of the junction unmatched. From germline, CDR1 is MRHNA and CDR2 SNTAGT. The CDR3 has 16 amino acids. The chain's CDR3 is CASSALAGAVTGELFF. In nucleotides, the CDR3 is TGTGCCAGCAGTGCCCTAGCGGGGGCCGTAACCGGGGAGCTGTTTTTT.

The V gene is TRBV4-1, the J gene TRBJ2-7; 16 bases line up with TRBD2. Germline values: CDR1 MGHRA, CDR2 YSYEKL. The length of the CDR3 is 17 residues. V was clipped by 4 bases and J by 2 bases; unmatched bases: 5. DNA of the CDR3: TGCGCCAGCAGCCCGGGACTAGCGGGGGGGGACCCCTACGAGCAGTACTTC. Its protein product is CASSPGLAGGDPYEQYF.

This clone was seen a few times. The V gene is TRBV5-1, the J gene TRBJ2-3; TRBD2 agrees at 9 bases. Germline CDR1 reads SGHRS; CDR2 reads YFSETQ. This CDR3 spans 17 amino acids. V shed 1 base, J shed 0 bases, and the junction held 6 bases outside the gene matches. This CDR3 is CASSLQPSGASTDTQYF. The CDR3 DNA is TGCGCCAGCAGCTTGCAACCTAGCGGGGCTAGCACAGATACGCAGTATTTT.

V and J are TRBV2 and TRBJ2-7; TRBD2 agrees at 10 bases. This CDR3 has 13 residues. Germline values: CDR1 SNHLY, CDR2 FYNNEI. Losses at the gene ends were 5 bases for V and 7 bases for J; bases not matched to a gene: 5. This CDR3 is CASSLGLASEQYF. The DNA for the CDR3 is TGTGCCAGCAGTCTGGGACTAGCGTCGGAGCAGTACTTC.

The table lists this clone with a few counts. The chain uses TRBV2 and TRBJ1-5, with 7 bases fitting TRBD1. There are 16 residues in the CDR3. J gave up 0 bases and V 5 bases, and 7 bases lay outside the gene matches. The V gene's germline CDR1 is SNHLY and CDR2 FYNNEI. CDR3 sequence: CASSLDRVGSNQPQHF. DNA for the CDR3: TGTGCCAGCAGTCTTGACAGGGTCGGTAGCAATCAGCCCCAGCATTTT.

The chain employs TRBV4-1 and TRBJ2-7, with TRBD1 as a possible D gene (6 bases). V lost 0 bases and J lost 2, with 14 bases in between. Germline loops: CDR1 MGHRA, CDR2 YSYEKL. The CDR3 sequence is 16 residues long. The CDR3 loop is CASSQDLPGATYEQYF. CDR3 nucleotide sequence: TGCGCCAGCAGCCAAGATTTGCCAGGGGCGACCTACGAGCAGTACTTC.

This chain connects TRBV18 to TRBJ1-5; the D gene is possibly TRBD1 (6 bases). The germline V gene has CDR1 KGHSH and CDR2 LQKENI. Trimming left V 3 bases short and J 3 bases short, with 15 bases between. This CDR3 region has 16 residues. This CDR3 reads CASSPARTEFNQPQHF. The CDR3 nucleotides read TGTGCCAGCTCACCCGCGCGGACAGAATTCAATCAGCCCCAGCATTTT.

The CDR3 loop reads CASSLEIGTAGTGELFF. The CDR3 DNA reads as TGTGCCAGCAGCTTAGAAATCGGGACGGCGGGGACCGGGGAGCTGTTTTTT. This sequence joins TRBV7-9 and TRBJ2-2, with D possibly TRBD2 on 6 matching bases. Germline V gene data show CDR1 as SEHNR and CDR2 as FQNEAQ (reference sequence). CDR3 length equals 17 residues. Trimming left V 1 base short and J 5 bases short, with 17 bases between.

The rearrangement uses TRBV7-6 and TRBJ2-1; TRBD2 agrees at 13 bases. This CDR3 has 15 amino acids. J was trimmed by 14 bases and V by 6 bases; bases with no gene match: 13. Germline CDR1 SGHVS, CDR2 FNYEAQ. The CDR3 DNA reads TGTGCCAGCAGTTTCGGACTAGCGGGGGATTTAAAAAAGTTCTTC. Amino acid sequence: CASSFGLAGDLKKFF.

The V call is TRBV2, the J call TRBJ1-3, with 8 bases fitting TRBD1. The CDR3 length is 17 residues. Per the germline V gene, CDR1 is SNHLY and CDR2 is FYNNEI. V shed 6 bases and J 2 bases; nucleotides not matched to a gene: 12. The CDR3 coding sequence is TGTGCCAGCAGCCGGGACAGGACCGTGCGGACTGGAAACACCATATATTTT. This translates into CASSRDRTVRTGNTIYF.

Only one count was recorded for this clone. The chain uses TRBV4-3 and TRBJ2-3; 10 bases line up with TRBD2. CDR3 size: 18 residues. V shed 3 bases and J 3 bases; nucleotides not matched to a gene: 12. Germline CDR1 is LGHNA and CDR2 is YSLEER. CDR3 residues: CASSQIPVASGSTDTQYF. The CDR3 nucleotides are TGCGCCAGCAGCCAGATTCCCGTGGCTAGCGGGAGTACAGATACGCAGTATTTT.

V gene TRBV6-5 combines with J gene TRBJ1-1, with a possible D match to TRBD1 (5 bases). Germline assignment: CDR1 MNHEY and CDR2 SVGAGI. CDR3 length: 14 residues. Deletions cut 0 bases from V and 5 bases from J, with 10 bases between. In nucleotides, the CDR3 is TGTGCCAGCAGTTACTCGGTCAGGGCAACTGAAGCTTTCTTT. This sequence encodes CASSYSVRATEAFF.

The CDR3 sequence: CASSLGGYYGYTF. DNA of the CDR3: TGTGCCAGCAGCCTAGGAGGCTACTATGGCTACACCTTC. The rearrangement uses TRBV11-2 and TRBJ1-2; no clear D gene. V lost 5 bases to trimming and J lost 3 bases, with 10 bases between them. The CDR3 sequence is 13 residues long. CDR1 and CDR2 (germline): SGHAT, FQNNGV.

This sequence joins TRBV7-8 and TRBJ1-1, with 9 positions matching TRBD1. In germline, CDR1 is SGHVS, CDR2 FQNEAQ. The CDR3 spans 17 residues. With V trimmed by 3 bases and J by 0 bases, 8 bases remained unmatched. The CDR3 nucleotides are TGTGCCAGCAGCTTTTCACAGGGGGCGGGGGTGAACACTGAAGCTTTCTTT. It codes for CASSFSQGAGVNTEAFF.

In regard to this clone: Other DNA sequences of this sample code for an identical CDR3. The chain uses TRBV7-9 and TRBJ1-2, with 8 positions matching TRBD1. V was pared by 4 bases and J by 5 bases, with 3 bases of the junction left unmatched. CDR1 is SEHNR, CDR2 FQNEAQ, per germline (reference sequence). The CDR3 sequence is 13 residues long. CDR3 DNA sequence: TGTGCCAGCAGCTCAACAGGGGGGTATGGCTACACCTTC. It yields the protein CASSSTGGYGYTF.

V usage is TRBV6-1 and J usage is TRBJ1-2; D is perhaps TRBD1 (5 bases). V lost 3 bases and J 2 bases, leaving 10 bases between the germline ends. The CDR3 has 14 residues. CDR1 is MNHNS, CDR2 SASEGT, per germline. CDR3 nucleotide sequence: TGTGCCAGCAGTGATAACAGGCCCAACTATGGCTACACCTTC. Translating gives CASSDNRPNYGYTF.

The gene calls are TRBV5-1 and TRBJ1-2; D not certain. Trimming shortened V by 0 bases and J by 7 bases, and 13 bases separated the two germline ends. In germline, CDR1 is SGHRS, CDR2 YFSETQ. This CDR3 is 14 amino acids long. The CDR3 DNA sequence: TGCGCCAGCAGCTTGGCCACGGAGAAAGCTGGCTACACCTTC. This translates into CASSLATEKAGYTF.

This chain joins TRBV4-2 and TRBJ1-6; D remains ambiguous. Germline V gives CDR1 LGHNA, CDR2 YNFKEQ. CDR3 length: 13 residues. Trimming shortened V by 3 bases and J by 10 bases, and 10 bases separated the two germline ends. CDR3 nucleotides: TGTGCCAGCAGCCAGGTCCTGAGGTCACCCCTCCACTTT. Translating it yields CASSQVLRSPLHF.

The sample holds one count of this clone. This sequence joins TRBV11-2 and TRBJ2-2; 13 nucleotides match TRBD2. The ends lost 5 bases at V and 4 bases at J; junction bases unmatched: 7. The germline V gene encodes CDR1 SGHAT and CDR2 FQNNGV. This CDR3 is 17 amino acids long. CDR3 in DNA: TGTGCCAGCAGCCCACTAGCGGGGGGGCCCCTCACCGGGGAGCTGTTTTTT. This gives the protein CASSPLAGGPLTGELFF.

This clone was found a few times. The chain uses TRBV20-1 and TRBJ1-2; D is uncertain. Germline CDR1 reads DFQATT; CDR2 reads SNEGSKA (reference sequence). Trimming left V 3 bases short and J 8 bases short, with 10 bases between. This CDR3 region has 11 residues. In nucleotides, the CDR3 is TGCAGTGCTAGTGACGGGGTAGGCTACACCTTC. As protein: CSASDGVGYTF.

As DNA, the CDR3 is TGTGCCAGCAGCGTGGAAGGGGCCAATCAGCCCCAGCATTTT. Amino acids: CASSVEGANQPQHF. This chain connects TRBV9 to TRBJ1-5; D might be TRBD1 (5 bases). CDR1 is SGDLS and CDR2 is YYNGEE in the germline V gene. V was shortened by 2 bases and J by 3 bases, with 9 bases between the two germline ends. The length of the CDR3 is 14 residues. The variable domain in full, with the rest retrieved from reference TRBV9 and TRBJ1-5, is DSGVTQTPKHLITATGQRVTLRCSPRSGDLSVYWYQQSLDQGLQFLIQYYNGEERAKGNILERFSAQQFPDLHSELNLSSLELGDSALYFCASSVEGANQPQHFGDGTRLSIL.